This TCR beta chain originates from a study of graft-versus-host responses after intestinal transplantation. Here immunoSEQ multiplex PCR was the method, and the copy in TCRdb shows in-frame clones only, minus some. The table has around 100,000 clones, over 75% seen once. The CDR3 is 16 residues long. Germline V gives CDR1 LNHDA, CDR2 SQIVND (reference sequence). Trimming stripped 3 bases from V and 1 base from J, with 15 bases between. This clone was seen just once. Its target is unknown. The chain combines TRBV19 with TRBJ1-1, with a tentative D call TRBD1 (5 bases). The source is a human donor who was the organ donor for an intestinal transplant. The material was unstimulated CD4+ T cells sorted from spleen or lymph node cells, obtained before transplant. CDR3 sequence: CASSITGGTGNTEAFF. In nucleotides, the CDR3 is TGTGCCAGTAGTATCACCGGTGGGACGGGGAACACTGAAGCTTTCTTT.